This T cell receptor (beta chain) is drawn from a study of T cell changes during pregnancy in multiple sclerosis (dated by TCRdb to the late 2010s). Background for the entire study: Changes in the T cell repertoire over the course of pregnancy were examined in this study in women with multiple sclerosis.

Points on this clone: Its cognate antigen has yet to be identified. Base qualities are not at hand, and no much larger clone is one base apart.

The library came from the immunoSEQ multiplex PCR assay. TCRdb limited this immuneACCESS table to in-frame rearrangements with V and J called. A share of clones is missing; checked studies link under half to unresolved V genes, and the rest is unexplained. Recorded for this sample are roughly 77,000 clones; around nine tenths of them occurred a single time. The top ten clones comprise under 2% of the sample. V trim: 8 bases; J trim: 5 bases; unmatched bases: 7. Measured from the cysteine to the phenylalanine, the CDR3 is 14 residues long. Of the read, only the CDR3 DNA is kept; its 42 bases are in frame from base 1. Sequences KGHSH (CDR1) and LQKENI (CDR2) are obtained from the germline V gene.

The source of this sequence is a female donor with multiple sclerosis, enrolled in a pregnancy study. Recombination connected TRBV18 to TRBJ2-2, and 8 bases in between align with TRBD1. Sequencing was performed on peripheral blood, taken in the second trimester of pregnancy. The nucleotide sequence reads TGTGCCAGCCATCGACAGGGGCGGACCGGGGAGCTGTTTTTT. It is translated as CASHRQGRTGELFF. The variable domain in full, with residues beyond the CDR3 obtained from the reference TRBV18 and TRBJ2-2 genes, is NAGVMQNPRHLVRRRGQEARLRCSPMKGHSHVYWYRQLPEEGLKFMVYLQKENIIDESGMPKERFSAEFPKEGPSILRIQQVVRGDSAAYFCASHRQGRTGELFFGEGSRLTVL.